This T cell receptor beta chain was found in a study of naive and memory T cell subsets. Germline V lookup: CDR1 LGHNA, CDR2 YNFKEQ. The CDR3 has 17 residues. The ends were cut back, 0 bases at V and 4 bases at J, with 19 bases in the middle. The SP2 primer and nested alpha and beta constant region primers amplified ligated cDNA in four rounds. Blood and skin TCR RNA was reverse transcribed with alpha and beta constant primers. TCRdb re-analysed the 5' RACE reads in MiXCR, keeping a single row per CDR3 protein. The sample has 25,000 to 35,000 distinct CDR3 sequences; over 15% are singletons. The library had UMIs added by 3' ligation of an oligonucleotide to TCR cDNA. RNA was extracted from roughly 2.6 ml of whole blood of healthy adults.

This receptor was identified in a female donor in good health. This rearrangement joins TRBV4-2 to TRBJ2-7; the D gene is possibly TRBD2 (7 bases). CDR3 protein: CASSQDYPRGAGYEQYF. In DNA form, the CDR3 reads TGTGCCAGCAGCCAAGATTACCCTCGGGGGGCCGGTTACGAGCAGTACTTC.